Included here is one T cell receptor (beta chain) sequence, with context. Its matching antigen is unknown. This entry comes from a study of blood T cells in healthy people across ages. Whole-study findings and limits: PBMCs were not sorted, which prevented a conclusive comparison of naive versus antigen-experienced cells. Among long-lived donors, naive CD4+ cells were more numerous and diversity higher than in aged donors.

The authors ran a second PCR of about 6 to 11 cycles using a sample-barcoded 5' primer and a J-beta primer mix. Each of the cDNA molecules was tagged by a template-switch adaptor with 12 random nucleotides. TCRdb fed the 5' RACE reads into MiXCR, producing one record per CDR3 protein. The sample lists about 600,000 distinct CDR3 sequences, roughly 48% occurring once. No fewer than 7 million PBMCs went into each sample. Germline V CDR1 and CDR2: SGHTA, FQGNSA. The CDR3 has 15 residues. V shed 6 bases and J shed 2 bases, with 17 bases lying between them. J is TRBJ2-7 and V is TRBV7-2, with no clear D. Material for sequencing was blood. The receptor's source is a man aged 80 or over in good health. The CDR3 DNA reads as TGTGCCAGCAGAGAAGCGCACCCCGTGACCTACGAGCAGTACTTC. Translation gives CASREAHPVTYEQYF.